This T cell receptor beta chain was recovered during a study of T-cell memory formation after mild COVID-19. Study-wide context: TCR clusters showed largely donor specificity. The study's findings and limits: Contracting clones from day 15 to 85 had balanced CD4/CD8; later expanders favoured CD4+.

Losses at the gene ends were 7 bases for V and 3 bases for J; bases not matched to a gene: 13. The CDR3 runs 16 residues. TCRdb re-called the 5' RACE reads with MiXCR, one entry per CDR3 protein. The sample yields 400,000 or so distinct CDR3 sequences, roughly 20% seen once. In this sample, this clonotype turned up a few times. Its antigen remains unidentified. The V call is TRBV12-3 or TRBV12-4, the J call TRBJ1-2; 8 nucleotides line up with TRBD1. The TCR comes from an adult woman who had mild COVID-19 (a few samples of this study predate the infection). Cell type and time point are not known. The specimen sequenced was PBMCs or a T cell subset sorted from them (not recorded which). CDR3 bases: TGTGCCAGCACCTTAACAGGGGGTTCGATCGACTATGGCTACACCTTC. Amino acid sequence: CASTLTGGSIDYGYTF.